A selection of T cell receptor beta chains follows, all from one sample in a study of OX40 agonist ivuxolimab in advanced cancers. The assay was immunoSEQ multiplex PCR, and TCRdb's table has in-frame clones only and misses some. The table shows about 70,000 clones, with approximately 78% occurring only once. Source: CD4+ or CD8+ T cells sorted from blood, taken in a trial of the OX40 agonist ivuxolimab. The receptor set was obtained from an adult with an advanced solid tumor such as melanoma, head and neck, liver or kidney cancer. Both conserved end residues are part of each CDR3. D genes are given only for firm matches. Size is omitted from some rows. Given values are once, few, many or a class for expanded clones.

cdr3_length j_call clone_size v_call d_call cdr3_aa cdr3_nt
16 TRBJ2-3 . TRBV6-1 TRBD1 CASSEGGRGRRDTQYF TGTGCCAGCAGTGAAGGTGGCAGGGGGCGCAGAGATACGCAGTATTTT
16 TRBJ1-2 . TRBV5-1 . CASSLVVRTANNGYTF TGCGCCAGCAGCTTGGTTGTTCGAACGGCCAATAATGGCTACACCTTC
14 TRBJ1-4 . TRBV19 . CASSFWTSGEKLFF TGTGCCAGTAGTTTTTGGACAAGCGGTGAAAAACTGTTTTTT
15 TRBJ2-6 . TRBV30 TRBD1 CAWSAGGGGANVLTF TGTGCCTGGAGTGCAGGGGGCGGTGGGGCCAACGTCCTGACTTTC
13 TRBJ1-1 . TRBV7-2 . CASSLPQDLAAFF TGTGCCAGCAGCTTACCACAGGACCTCGCAGCTTTCTTT
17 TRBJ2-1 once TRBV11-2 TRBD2 CASSTASGGAMDNEQFF TGTGCCAGCAGCACCGCTAGCGGGGGGGCCATGGACAATGAGCAGTTCTTC
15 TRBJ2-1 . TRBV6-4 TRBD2 CASSVGLAGGGEQFF TGTGCCAGCAGTGTCGGCCTAGCGGGAGGGGGTGAGCAGTTCTTC
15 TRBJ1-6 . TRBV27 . CASSSSPGQNSPLHF TGTGCCAGCAGTTCATCCCCGGGTCAGAATTCACCCCTCCACTTT
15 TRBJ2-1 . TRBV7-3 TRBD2 CASSSGTSEYNEQFF TGTGCCAGCAGTTCCGGGACTAGCGAGTACAATGAGCAGTTCTTC
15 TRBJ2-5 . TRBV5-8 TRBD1 CASSRTGGGSETQYF TGTGCCAGCAGTCGAACAGGGGGCGGGTCAGAGACCCAGTACTTC
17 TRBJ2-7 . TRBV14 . CASSQEWGPGHPYEQYF TGTGCCAGCAGCCAAGAATGGGGGCCGGGACATCCCTACGAGCAGTACTTC
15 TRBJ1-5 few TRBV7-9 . CASSTARTPGQPQHF TGTGCCAGCAGCACCGCCAGGACCCCGGGTCAGCCCCAGCATTTT
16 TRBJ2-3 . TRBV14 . CASSPSEWGGEDTQYF TGTGCCAGCAGCCCCTCCGAGTGGGGGGGCGAGGATACGCAGTATTTT
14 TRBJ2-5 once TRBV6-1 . CASSEHGGQETQYF TGTGCCAGCAGTGAACACGGGGGACAAGAGACCCAGTACTTC
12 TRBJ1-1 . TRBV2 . CASKGDGTEAFF TGTGCCAGCAAGGGTGATGGGACTGAAGCTTTCTTT
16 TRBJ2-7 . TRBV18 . CASSPSGTSRSYEQYF TGTGCCAGCTCACCTTCCGGGACTTCCCGCTCCTACGAGCAGTACTTC
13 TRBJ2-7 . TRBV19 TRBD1 CASSIDREGEQYF TGTGCCAGTAGTATTGACAGGGAAGGTGAGCAGTACTTC
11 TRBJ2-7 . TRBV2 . CASQSEYEQYF TGTGCCAGTCAGTCAGAGTACGAGCAGTACTTC
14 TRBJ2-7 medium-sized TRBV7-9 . CASSLAGVNYEQYF TGTGCCAGCAGCTTAGCGGGGGTAAACTACGAGCAGTACTTC
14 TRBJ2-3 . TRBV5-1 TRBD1 CASRDTGGTDTQYF TGCGCCAGCAGGGACACAGGGGGCACAGATACGCAGTATTTT
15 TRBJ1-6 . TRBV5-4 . CASSLESGYNSPLHF TGTGCCAGCAGCTTGGAATCGGGCTATAATTCACCCCTCCACTTT
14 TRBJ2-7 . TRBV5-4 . CASSLASPLSEQYF TGTGCCAGCAGCTTGGCCAGCCCGCTAAGCGAGCAGTACTTC
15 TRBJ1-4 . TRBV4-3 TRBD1 CASSLYTGAGEKLFF TGCGCCAGCAGCCTTTATACAGGGGCTGGCGAAAAACTGTTTTTT
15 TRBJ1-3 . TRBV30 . CAWSGKDTSGNTIYF TGTGCCTGGAGTGGGAAGGATACCTCTGGAAACACCATATATTTT
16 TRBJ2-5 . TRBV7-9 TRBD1 CASSLVLGGYEETQYF TGTGCCAGCAGCTTAGTTTTAGGGGGCTATGAAGAGACCCAGTACTTC
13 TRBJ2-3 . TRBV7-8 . CASRPQTELAQYF TGTGCCAGCAGGCCCCAGACAGAGCTAGCGCAGTATTTT
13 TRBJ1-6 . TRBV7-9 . CASAQGGNSPLHF TGTGCCAGCGCCCAGGGCGGGAATTCACCCCTCCACTTT
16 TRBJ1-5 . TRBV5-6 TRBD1 CASSSYGTGLNQPQHF TGTGCCAGCAGCTCGTACGGGACAGGCCTAAATCAGCCCCAGCATTTT
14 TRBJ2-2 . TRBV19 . CASEFYWGAGELFF TGTGCCAGCGAGTTCTATTGGGGCGCCGGGGAGCTGTTTTTT
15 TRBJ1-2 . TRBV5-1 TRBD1 CASSWLPGQGPGYTF TGCGCCAGCAGCTGGTTACCGGGACAGGGTCCCGGCTACACCTTC
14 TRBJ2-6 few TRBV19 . CASSPWGGANVLTF TGTGCCAGTAGCCCCTGGGGTGGGGCCAACGTCCTGACTTTC
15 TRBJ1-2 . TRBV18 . CASSLEGALGYGYTF TGTGCCAGCTCACTGGAGGGTGCTCTGGGCTATGGCTACACCTTC
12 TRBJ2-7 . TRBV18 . CASSLRPYEQYF TGTGCCAGCTCACTACGTCCCTACGAGCAGTACTTC
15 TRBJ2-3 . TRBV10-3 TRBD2 CAISETSGSTDTQYF TGTGCCATCAGTGAGACTAGCGGTAGCACAGATACGCAGTATTTT
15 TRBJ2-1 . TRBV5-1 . CASSLAGSSYNEQFF TGCGCCAGCAGCTTGGCGGGCAGCTCCTACAATGAGCAGTTCTTC
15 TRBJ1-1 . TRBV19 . CASRDTTRGGTEAFF TGTGCCAGTAGAGACACGACTCGAGGGGGCACTGAAGCTTTCTTT
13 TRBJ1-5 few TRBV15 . CATSSQGDQPQHF TGTGCCACCAGCTCACAGGGAGATCAGCCCCAGCATTTT
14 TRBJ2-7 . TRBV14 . CASSRQGASYEQYF TGTGCCAGCAGCCGTCAGGGTGCCTCCTACGAGCAGTACTTC
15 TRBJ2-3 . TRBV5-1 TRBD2 CASSGTSGGPDTQYF TGCGCCAGCAGCGGGACTAGCGGGGGGCCGGATACGCAGTATTTT
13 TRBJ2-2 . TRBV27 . CASSGQNTGELFF TGTGCCAGCAGTGGACAGAACACCGGGGAGCTGTTTTTT
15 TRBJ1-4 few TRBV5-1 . CASSLSVGTNEKLFF TGCGCCAGCAGCTTGAGCGTGGGAACTAATGAAAAACTGTTTTTT
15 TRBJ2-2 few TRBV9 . CASSPTATPHGELFF TGTGCCAGCAGCCCGACTGCGACTCCTCACGGGGAGCTGTTTTTT
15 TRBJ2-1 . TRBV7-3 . CASSRDQGRANEQFF TGTGCCAGCAGCCGGGACCAGGGTAGGGCGAATGAGCAGTTCTTC
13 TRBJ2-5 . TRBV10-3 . CAISESPGETQYF TGTGCCATCAGTGAGTCGCCCGGAGAGACCCAGTACTTC
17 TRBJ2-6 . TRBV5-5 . CASSPVTGASGANVLTF TGTGCCAGCAGCCCGGTGACAGGCGCCTCTGGGGCCAACGTCCTGACTTTC